Listed below are T cell receptor beta chains from one sample, sequenced in a study of T cell changes during pregnancy in multiple sclerosis. Repertoires were generated with immunoSEQ multiplex PCR, while TCRdb's copy carries only in-frame clones and drops some. There are around 69,000 clones in the sample; roughly 91% occur only once, and roughly 5% lies in the top ten. This specimen consisted of CD8+ T cells from peripheral blood mononuclear cells, obtained before pregnancy. The receptor source for this set is a female donor with multiple sclerosis, enrolled in a pregnancy study. Both conserved end residues are part of each CDR3. A D gene is named only where the DNA matches it firmly. Size values are once, few and many counts, or a class for expanded clones, and some rows have none.

J,V,size,D,DNA,CDR3
TRBJ1-1,TRBV19,once,-,TGTGCCAGTAGTATTGGTGGGCAAGCTTTCTTT,CASSIGGQAFF
TRBJ1-3,TRBV7-9,-,-,TGTGCCAGCAGCTTAGTAGTTAACACCATATATTTT,CASSLVVNTIYF
TRBJ2-1,TRBV7-9,-,TRBD2,TGTGCCAGTTCGGGGGGGTATCGATACAATGAGCAGTTCTTC,CASSGGYRYNEQFF
TRBJ1-3,TRBV5-8,-,-,TGTGCCAGCAGCTTGCATATACGCGGGGGCTCTGGAAACACCATATATTTT,CASSLHIRGGSGNTIYF
TRBJ2-5,TRBV6-4,many,TRBD2,TGTGCCAGCAGTGAAACTAGCGGGGAGCAAGAGACCCAGTACTTC,CASSETSGEQETQYF
TRBJ2-6,TRBV27,-,-,TGTGCCAGCAGTCTCCTCGGGGACTCTGGGGCCAACGTCCTGACTTTC,CASSLLGDSGANVLTF
TRBJ2-7,TRBV5-6,-,TRBD2,TGTGCCAGCAGCTCGGGACTAGCGGGGGGGTCCTACGAGCAGTACTTC,CASSSGLAGGSYEQYF
TRBJ2-3,TRBV2,-,TRBD2,TGTGCCAGCAGTTCTCTCGGGGGGTCCACAGATACGCAGTATTTT,CASSSLGGSTDTQYF
TRBJ2-1,TRBV27,-,TRBD2,TGTGCCAGCAGTTTAGGTCTAGCGGGGAACGAGCAGTTCTTC,CASSLGLAGNEQFF
TRBJ1-4,TRBV6-5,once,-,TGTGCCAGCAGTTACACTCCCACGATTAATGAAAAACTGTTTTTT,CASSYTPTINEKLFF
TRBJ2-7,TRBV7-2,-,-,TGTGCCAGCAGCCCAGCGGCAGTCTACGAGCAGTACTTC,CASSPAAVYEQYF
TRBJ2-5,TRBV6-5,-,TRBD1,TGTGCCAGCAGTTACGACAGGGAAGAGACCCAGTACTTC,CASSYDREETQYF
TRBJ2-7,TRBV10-2,-,-,TGCGCCAGCAGTCCCCCTTCCTACGAGCAGTACTTC,CASSPPSYEQYF
TRBJ2-7,TRBV12-1,once,-,TGTGCCAGCAGCTTTGTGGGACAGGGTCGTCCAGCCTACGAGCAGTACTTC,CASSFVGQGRPAYEQYF
TRBJ1-2,TRBV13,-,-,TGTGCCAGCAGCTCGCCGGGAAGGCAGCCCCGTTATGGCTACACCTTC,CASSSPGRQPRYGYTF
TRBJ2-1,TRBV7-3,-,-,TGTGCCAGCAGCTTAGAAGCGACTGAGCAGTTCTTC,CASSLEATEQFF